This paragraph reports one T cell receptor (beta chain). The sample is drawn from a study of blood T cell repertoires in COVID-19. V was cut by 1 base and J by 5 bases, with 8 bases left in between. In germline, CDR1 is KGHSH, CDR2 LQKENI. The CDR3 contains 13 residues. Measured with immunoSEQ multiplex PCR; TCRdb has only the in-frame clones, and not every one. The sample lists 280,000 or so clones; 85% were seen once. The study drew participants aged about 18 to 89 years from 24 US areas. The recovered donors of Cohort 3 showed two negative PCRs, clearance, or symptom resolution. The clonotype was recovered from a woman in her 50s who had recovered from COVID-19. Specimen: PBMCs or T cells enriched from blood (not recorded which). V and J are TRBV18 and TRBJ1-2, with D uncertain. CDR3 nucleotides: TGTGCCAGCTCACCACAATTGGCATATGGCTACACCTTC. Encoded protein: CASSPQLAYGYTF.